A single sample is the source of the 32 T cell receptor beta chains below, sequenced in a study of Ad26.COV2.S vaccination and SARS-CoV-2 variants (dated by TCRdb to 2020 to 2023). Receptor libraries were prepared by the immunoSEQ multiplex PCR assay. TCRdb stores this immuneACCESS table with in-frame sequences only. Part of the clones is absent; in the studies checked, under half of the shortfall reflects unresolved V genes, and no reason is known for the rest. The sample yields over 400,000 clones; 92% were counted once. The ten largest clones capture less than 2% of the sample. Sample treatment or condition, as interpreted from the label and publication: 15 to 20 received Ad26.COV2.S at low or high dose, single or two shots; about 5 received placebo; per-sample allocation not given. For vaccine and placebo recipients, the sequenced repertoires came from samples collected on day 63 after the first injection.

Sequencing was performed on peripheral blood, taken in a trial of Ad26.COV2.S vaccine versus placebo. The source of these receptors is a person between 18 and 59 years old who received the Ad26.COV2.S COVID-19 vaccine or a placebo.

The CDR3 DNA reads as TGTGCCAGCAGCTTAGGTGGGGGGGGGAACACTGAAGCTTTCTTT. Encoded protein: CASSLGGGGNTEAFF. The chain carries TRBV7-2 and TRBJ1-1; D possibly corresponds to TRBD1 (5 bases). Germline values: CDR1 SGHTA, CDR2 FQGNSA. There are 15 residues in the CDR3. The ends were cut back, 1 base at V and 1 base at J, with 10 bases in the middle.

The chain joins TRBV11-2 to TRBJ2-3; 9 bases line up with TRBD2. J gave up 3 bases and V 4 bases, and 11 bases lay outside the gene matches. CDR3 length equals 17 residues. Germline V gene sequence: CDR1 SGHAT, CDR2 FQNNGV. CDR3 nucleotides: TGTGCCAGCAGCTCCTACCTTAGCGGGGGACCTACAGATACGCAGTATTTT. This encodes CASSSYLSGGPTDTQYF.

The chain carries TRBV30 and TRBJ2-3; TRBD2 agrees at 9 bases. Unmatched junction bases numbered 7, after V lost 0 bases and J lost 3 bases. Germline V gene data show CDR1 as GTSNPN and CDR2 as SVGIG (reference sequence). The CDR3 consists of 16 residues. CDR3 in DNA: TGTGCCTGGAGTGTCCCGACTAGCGGAGTTACAGATACGCAGTATTTT. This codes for CAWSVPTSGVTDTQYF.

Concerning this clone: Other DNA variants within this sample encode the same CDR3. CDR3 nucleotides: TGTGCCAGCAGTTTATCGGCTGGGGGAGGGTATGGCTACACCTTC. Encoded protein: CASSLSAGGGYGYTF. The chain recombines TRBV27 with TRBJ1-2; D possibly corresponds to TRBD1 (5 bases). Germline lookup yields CDR1 MNHEY and CDR2 SMNVEV (reference sequence). V was pared by 0 bases and J by 5 bases, with 13 bases between. The CDR3 sequence is 15 residues long.

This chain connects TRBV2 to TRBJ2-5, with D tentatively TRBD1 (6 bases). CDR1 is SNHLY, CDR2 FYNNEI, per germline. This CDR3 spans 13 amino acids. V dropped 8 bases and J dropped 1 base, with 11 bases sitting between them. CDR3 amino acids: CASCRQVQETQYF. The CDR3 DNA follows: TGTGCCAGCTGTCGACAGGTCCAAGAGACCCAGTACTTC.

CDR3 sequence reads: CSVPYRQGSRGNEQFF. The CDR3 DNA sequence: TGCAGCGTCCCGTATCGACAGGGTAGTAGGGGCAATGAGCAGTTCTTC. The chain recombines TRBV29-1 with TRBJ2-1, with 7 positions matching TRBD1. There are 16 residues in the CDR3. The germline CDR1 and CDR2 sequences are SQVTM and ANQGSEA. V gave up 6 bases and J gave up 6 bases; unmatched junction bases: 17.

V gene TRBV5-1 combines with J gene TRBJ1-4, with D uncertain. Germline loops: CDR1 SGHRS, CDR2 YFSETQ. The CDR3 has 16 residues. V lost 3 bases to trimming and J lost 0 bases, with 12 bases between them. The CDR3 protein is CASSSKPSATNEKLFF. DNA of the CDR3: TGCGCCAGCAGCTCAAAACCCAGTGCAACTAATGAAAAACTGTTTTTT.

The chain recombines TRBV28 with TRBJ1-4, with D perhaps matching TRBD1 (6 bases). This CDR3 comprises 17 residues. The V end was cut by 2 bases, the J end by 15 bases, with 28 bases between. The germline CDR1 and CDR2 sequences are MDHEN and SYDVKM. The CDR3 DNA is TGTGCCAGCAGTTTACCATCAGCCGGGACAACCTCGTGGACGTTGTTTTTT. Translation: CASSLPSAGTTSWTLFF.

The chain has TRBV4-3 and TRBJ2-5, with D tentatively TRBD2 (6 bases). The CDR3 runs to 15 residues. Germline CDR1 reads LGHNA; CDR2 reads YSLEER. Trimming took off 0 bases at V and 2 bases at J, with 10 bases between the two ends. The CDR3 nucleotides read TGCGCCAGCAGCCAAGATCGGCGGGGACAAGAGACCCAGTACTTC. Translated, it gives CASSQDRRGQETQYF.

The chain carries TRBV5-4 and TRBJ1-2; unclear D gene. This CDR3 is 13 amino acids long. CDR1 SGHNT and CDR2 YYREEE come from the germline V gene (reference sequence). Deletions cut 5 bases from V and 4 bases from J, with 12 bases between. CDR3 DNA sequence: TGTGCCAGCAGTAGGGTGGGCAGCTATGGCTACACCTTC. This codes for CASSRVGSYGYTF.

The CDR3 sequence: CASSTDGERGYTDTQYF. CDR3 in DNA: TGTGCCAGCAGCACAGACGGGGAGCGGGGATACACAGATACGCAGTATTTT. V gene TRBV9 combines with J gene TRBJ2-3; 7 positions agree with TRBD2. This CDR3 is built from 17 residues. J was trimmed by 2 bases and V by 4 bases; bases with no gene match: 13. Per germline, CDR1 SGDLS and CDR2 YYNGEE.

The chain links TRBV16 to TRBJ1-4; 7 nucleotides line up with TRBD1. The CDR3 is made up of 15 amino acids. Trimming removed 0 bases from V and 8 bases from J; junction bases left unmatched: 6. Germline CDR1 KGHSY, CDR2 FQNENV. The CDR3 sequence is CASSQSRQGPEKLFF. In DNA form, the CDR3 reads TGTGCCAGCAGCCAATCGAGACAGGGCCCCGAAAAACTGTTTTTT.

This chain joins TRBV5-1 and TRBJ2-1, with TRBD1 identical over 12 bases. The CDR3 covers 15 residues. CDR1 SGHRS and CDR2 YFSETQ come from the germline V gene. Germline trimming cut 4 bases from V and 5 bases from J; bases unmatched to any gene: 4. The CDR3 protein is CASSRDRGRDNEQFF. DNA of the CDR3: TGCGCCAGCAGCCGGGACAGGGGGCGGGACAATGAGCAGTTCTTC.

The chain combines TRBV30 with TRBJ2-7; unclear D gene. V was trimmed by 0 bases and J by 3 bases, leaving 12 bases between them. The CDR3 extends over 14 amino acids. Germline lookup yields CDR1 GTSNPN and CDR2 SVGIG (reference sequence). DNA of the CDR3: TGTGCCTGGAGTGTACTTTCCAAATACTACGAGCAGTACTTC. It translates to CAWSVLSKYYEQYF.

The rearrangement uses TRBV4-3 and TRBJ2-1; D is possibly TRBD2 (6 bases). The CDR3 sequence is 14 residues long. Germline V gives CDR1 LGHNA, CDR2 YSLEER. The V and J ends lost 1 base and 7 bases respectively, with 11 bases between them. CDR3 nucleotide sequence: TGCGCCAGCAGCCAAGCTTCTGGGGGGAATGAGCAGTTCTTC. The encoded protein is CASSQASGGNEQFF.

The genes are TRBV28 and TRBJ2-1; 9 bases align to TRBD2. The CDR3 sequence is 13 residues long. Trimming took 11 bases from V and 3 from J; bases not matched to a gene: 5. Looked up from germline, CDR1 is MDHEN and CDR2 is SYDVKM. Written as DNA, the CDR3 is TGTGCCCTGGGCGGGGGGGACTACAATGAGCAGTTCTTC. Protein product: CALGGGDYNEQFF.

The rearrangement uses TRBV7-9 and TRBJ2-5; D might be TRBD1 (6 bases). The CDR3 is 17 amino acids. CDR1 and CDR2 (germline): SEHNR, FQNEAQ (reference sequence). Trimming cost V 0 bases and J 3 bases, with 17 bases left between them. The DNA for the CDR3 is TGTGCCAGCAGCTTAGCTCCAATCCGGGACACAGAAGAGACCCAGTACTTC. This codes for CASSLAPIRDTEETQYF. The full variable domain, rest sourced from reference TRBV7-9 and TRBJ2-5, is DTGVSQNPRHKITKRGQNVTFRCDPISEHNRLYWYRQTLGQGPEFLTYFQNEAQLEKSRLLSDRFSAERPKGSFSTLEIQRTEQGDSAMYLCASSLAPIRDTEETQYFGPGTRLLVL.

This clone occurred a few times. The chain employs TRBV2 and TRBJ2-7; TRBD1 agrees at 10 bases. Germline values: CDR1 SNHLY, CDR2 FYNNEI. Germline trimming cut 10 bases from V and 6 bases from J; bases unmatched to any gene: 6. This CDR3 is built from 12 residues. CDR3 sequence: CATRQGAGEQYF. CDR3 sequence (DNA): TGTGCCACCCGACAGGGGGCGGGCGAGCAGTACTTC.

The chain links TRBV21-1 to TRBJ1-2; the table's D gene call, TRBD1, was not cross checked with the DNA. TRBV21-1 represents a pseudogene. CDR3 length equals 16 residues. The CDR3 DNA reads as TGTGCCAGCAGCAAAGGGGTGGGGCTCCCAGTTCCTGGCTACACCTTC. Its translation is CASSKGVGLPVPGYTF.

CDR3 protein: CASSLVTSGGTYEQYF. DNA for the CDR3: TGTGCCAGCAGCTTAGTAACTAGCGGGGGAACCTACGAGCAGTACTTC. The V and J genes are TRBV7-2 and TRBJ2-7; 11 positions agree with TRBD2. This CDR3 region has 16 residues. With V trimmed by 1 base and J by 2 bases, 4 bases remained unmatched. Germline loops: CDR1 SGHTA, CDR2 FQGNSA.

In DNA, the CDR3 is TGTGCCAGCAGTTACCCGTTACAGGCCTACGAGCAGTACTTC. Residues: CASSYPLQAYEQYF. The V call is TRBV6-2 or TRBV6-3, the J call TRBJ2-7, with D maybe TRBD1 (5 bases). Per the germline V gene, CDR1 is MNHEY and CDR2 is SVGEGT. This CDR3 has 14 amino acids. V lost 2 bases and J lost 2, with 10 bases in between.

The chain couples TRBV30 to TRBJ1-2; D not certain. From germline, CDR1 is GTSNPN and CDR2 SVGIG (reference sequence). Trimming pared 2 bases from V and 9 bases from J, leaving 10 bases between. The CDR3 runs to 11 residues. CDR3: CAWSLGMRYTF. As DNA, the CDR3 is TGTGCCTGGAGTCTGGGGATGCGCTACACCTTC.

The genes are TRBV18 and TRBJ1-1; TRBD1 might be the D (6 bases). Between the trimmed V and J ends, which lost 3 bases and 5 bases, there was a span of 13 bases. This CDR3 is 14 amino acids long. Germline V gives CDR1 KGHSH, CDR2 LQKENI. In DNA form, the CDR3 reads TGTGCCAGCTCACCGCCCCGGACAGATACTGAAGCTTTCTTT. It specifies CASSPPRTDTEAFF. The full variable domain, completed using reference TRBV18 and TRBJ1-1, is NAGVMQNPRHLVRRRGQEARLRCSPMKGHSHVYWYRQLPEEGLKFMVYLQKENIIDESGMPKERFSAEFPKEGPSILRIQQVVRGDSAAYFCASSPPRTDTEAFFGQGTRLTVV.

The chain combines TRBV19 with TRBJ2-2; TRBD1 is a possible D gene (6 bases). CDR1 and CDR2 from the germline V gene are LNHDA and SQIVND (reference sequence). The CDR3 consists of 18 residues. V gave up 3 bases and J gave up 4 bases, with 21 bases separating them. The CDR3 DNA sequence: TGTGCCAGTAGTATCCCATTAACAGGGTACCGTGGCACCGGGGAGCTGTTTTTT. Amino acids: CASSIPLTGYRGTGELFF.

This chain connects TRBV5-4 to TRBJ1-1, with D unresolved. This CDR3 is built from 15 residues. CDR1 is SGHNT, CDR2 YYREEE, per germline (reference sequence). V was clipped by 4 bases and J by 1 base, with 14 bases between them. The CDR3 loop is CASSPVGSENTEAFF. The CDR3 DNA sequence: TGTGCCAGCAGCCCGGTGGGGTCTGAGAACACTGAAGCTTTCTTT.

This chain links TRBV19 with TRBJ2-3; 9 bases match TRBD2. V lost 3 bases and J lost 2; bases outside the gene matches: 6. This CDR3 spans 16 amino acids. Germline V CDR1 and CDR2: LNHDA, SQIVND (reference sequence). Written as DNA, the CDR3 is TGTGCCAGTAGTATTGCTCTAGCGGGGACCACAGATACGCAGTATTTT. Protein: CASSIALAGTTDTQYF.

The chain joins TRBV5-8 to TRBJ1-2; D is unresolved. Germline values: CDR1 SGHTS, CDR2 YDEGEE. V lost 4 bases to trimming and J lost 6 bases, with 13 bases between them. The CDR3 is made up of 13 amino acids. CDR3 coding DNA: TGTGCCAGCAGCCCCCCGCCGTCGAATGGCTACACCTTC. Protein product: CASSPPPSNGYTF.

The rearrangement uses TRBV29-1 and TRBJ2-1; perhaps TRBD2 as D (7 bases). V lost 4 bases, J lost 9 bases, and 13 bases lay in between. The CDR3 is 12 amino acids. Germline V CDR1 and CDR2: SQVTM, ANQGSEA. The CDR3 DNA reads TGCAGCGTTGGACGGGGGGCCGTTGAGCAGTTCTTC. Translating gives CSVGRGAVEQFF.

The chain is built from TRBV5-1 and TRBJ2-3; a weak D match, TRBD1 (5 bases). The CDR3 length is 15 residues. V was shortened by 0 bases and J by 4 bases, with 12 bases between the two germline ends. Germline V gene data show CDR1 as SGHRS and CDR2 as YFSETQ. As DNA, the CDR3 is TGCGCCAGCAGCTTGGTCAGGGTGTCCTCAGATACGCAGTATTTT. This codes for CASSLVRVSSDTQYF.

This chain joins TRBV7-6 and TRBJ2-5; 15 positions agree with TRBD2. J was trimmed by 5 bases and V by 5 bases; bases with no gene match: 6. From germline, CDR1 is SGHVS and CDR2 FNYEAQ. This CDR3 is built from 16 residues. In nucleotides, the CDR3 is TGTGCCAGCAGCACCGGACTAGCGGGGGGGCTGGAGACCCAGTACTTC. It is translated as CASSTGLAGGLETQYF.

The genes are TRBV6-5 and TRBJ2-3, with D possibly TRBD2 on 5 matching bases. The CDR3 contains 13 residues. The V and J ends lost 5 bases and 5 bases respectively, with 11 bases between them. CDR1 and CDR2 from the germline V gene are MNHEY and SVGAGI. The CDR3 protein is CASSTTRKDTQYF. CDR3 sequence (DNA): TGTGCCAGCAGTACCACTAGGAAAGATACGCAGTATTTT.

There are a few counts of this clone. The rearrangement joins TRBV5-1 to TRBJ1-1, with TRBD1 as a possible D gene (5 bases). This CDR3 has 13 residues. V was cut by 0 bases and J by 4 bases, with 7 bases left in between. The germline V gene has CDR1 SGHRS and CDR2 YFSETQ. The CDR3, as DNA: TGCGCCAGCAGCTTGGACAGGCCCACTGAAGCTTTCTTT. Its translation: CASSLDRPTEAFF.